The clone carrying this TCR beta chain was observed a few times. Primed by a sample-barcoded 5' primer and a J-beta primer mix, a second PCR proceeded for 7 to 11 cycles. TCRdb recomputed calls from the 5' RACE reads with MiXCR, one row per CDR3 protein. Here the sample spans about 1 million distinct CDR3 sequences, about 25% being singletons. V lost 4 bases and J lost 5; bases outside the gene matches: 5. The CDR3 has 15 amino acids. Germline-derived CDR1 and CDR2 are MNHEY and SVGEGT. This specimen comes from a study of blood T cells in healthy people across ages. This sample was also put to use in a study of T cells of mothers and their children.

Material for sequencing was blood. The V and J genes are TRBV6-2 or TRBV6-3 and TRBJ2-5; 12 bases align to TRBD1. This receptor was identified in a girl aged 2-10 years in good health. CDR3 DNA sequence: TGTGCCAGCAGTTCCCGGGACAGGGGGCAGGAGACCCAGTACTTC. This gives the protein CASSSRDRGQETQYF.